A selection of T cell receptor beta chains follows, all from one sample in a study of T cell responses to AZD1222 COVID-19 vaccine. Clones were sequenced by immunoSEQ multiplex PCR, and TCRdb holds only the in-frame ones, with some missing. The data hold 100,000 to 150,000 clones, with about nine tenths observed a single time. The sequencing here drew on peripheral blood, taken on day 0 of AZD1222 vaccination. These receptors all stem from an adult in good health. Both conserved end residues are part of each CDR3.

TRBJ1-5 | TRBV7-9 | CASSRDRDGGQPQHF
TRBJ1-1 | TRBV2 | CASSRDRSYTEAFF
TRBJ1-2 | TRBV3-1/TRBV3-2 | CASSPGTGNYGYTF
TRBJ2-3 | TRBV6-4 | CASSDSSLASTDTQYF
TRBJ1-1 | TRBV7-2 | CASSSYTEAFF
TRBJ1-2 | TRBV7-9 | CASSSGNSEMRYGYTF
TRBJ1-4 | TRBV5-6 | CASSLSGIEKLFF
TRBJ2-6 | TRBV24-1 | CATSDSAREPGANVLTF
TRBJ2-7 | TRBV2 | CASRQGIYEQYF
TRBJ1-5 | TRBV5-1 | CASSPSDTNQPQHF
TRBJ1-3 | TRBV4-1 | CASSQTGTRRNTIYF
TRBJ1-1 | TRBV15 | CATSREGTGNTEAFF
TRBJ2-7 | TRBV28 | CASRTKTGAYEQYF